This TCR beta chain originates from a study of CD8 T cells in ankylosing spondylitis. Whole-study findings and limits: Past studies reported some motif variants in reactive arthritis synovial fluid and blood. For ankylosing spondylitis blood, a TCR beta motif of under 10 highly homologous variants appeared characteristic. Those disease-linked clones were CD8+; they were also relatively rare in peripheral blood. There was reportedly significant enrichment of clones that were disease-linked in matched ankylosing spondylitis synovial fluid.

This CDR3 contains 15 residues. Germline CDR1 is SGHRS and CDR2 is YFSETQ. The TCR beta libraries were generated through quantitative 5'-RACE incorporating molecular barcodes. In TCRdb, the 5' RACE reads were re-called with MiXCR into one record per CDR3 protein. The sample shows around 770,000 distinct CDR3 sequences, approximately 10% of them seen only once. This clonotype has ten or more counts. The antigen is undetermined. Its ends do not fully match the called genes, so a read error is possible. The genes are TRBV5-1 and TRBJ2-1, with 11 bases matching TRBD2. The TCR sequence derives from a male donor with ankylosing spondylitis. Specimen: blood, either unsorted or a sorted T cell fraction (not recorded which). The CDR3 DNA reads as TGTGCCAGCAGCCCTACTAGCGGGGGTTACAATGAGCAGTTCTTC. The encoded protein is CASSPTSGGYNEQFF.